This T cell receptor (beta chain) was sequenced for a study of cytomegalovirus exposure and HLA in healthy donors. Germline V gene data show CDR1 as MNHNY and CDR2 as SVGAGI (reference sequence). Trimming at V came to 6 bases and at J to 2 bases, leaving 9 bases not matched to a gene. The CDR3 contains 15 residues. Only in-frame clones appear in the TCRdb table, and some are missing; sequencing was by immunoSEQ multiplex PCR. The sample lists approximately 140,000 clones; roughly 88% were seen once. The study, taken as a whole, reports: Many donors shared some public TCRs, even though most TCR sequences were rare. Subsequent analysis of the approximately 130 validation repertoires found a tendency for first-cohort TCR clusters to co-occur. The classifier reportedly diagnosed cytomegalovirus status with high sensitivity and specificity.

In the case of this clone: Its antigen remains unknown.

This receptor was identified in a woman younger than 30 in good health and CMV-seropositive. The chain carries TRBV6-6 and TRBJ2-7; 8 nucleotides agree with TRBD2. Sequencing used PBMCs. CDR3 residues: CASSPRTSRAYEQYF. CDR3 nucleotides: TGTGCCAGCAGCCCCAGGACTAGCCGAGCCTACGAGCAGTACTTC.